The source of this T cell receptor (beta chain) is a study of cytomegalovirus exposure and HLA in healthy donors. Donors sampled were nominally healthy, though unrecorded immune exposures were likely. The PCR employed 60 Vbeta primers together with 13 Jbeta primers. Sequencing used immunoSEQ multiplex PCR; TCRdb keeps in-frame clones, though not all of them. The sample records some 100,000 clones, about 70% being singletons. This CDR3 region has 15 residues. With 0 bases clipped from V and 4 bases from J, the junction kept 5 bases outside the gene matches. Germline V CDR1 and CDR2: SGDLS, YYNGEE. Comment on this clone: Its antigen is not known.

Study results and caveats: In a later analysis, TCR beta V- and J-gene trimming was associated with a missense DCLRE1C variant. Among TCR beta chains of equal frequency, HLA-associated ones were more clonally expanded in a later analysis. Among TCR beta chains, those listed as cytomegalovirus-associated numbered some 170.

The clonotype was recovered from a woman in her late teens or twenties in good health and CMV-seropositive. The sequenced sample was PBMCs. The chain links TRBV9 to TRBJ2-7; 9 bases agree with TRBD2. The CDR3 DNA follows: TGTGCCAGCAGCGTAGGATCTAGCGGGACTTACGAGCAGTACTTC. This gives the protein CASSVGSSGTYEQYF.